This T cell receptor (beta chain) was documented in a study of blood T cell repertoires in COVID-19. Study overall: Acute and convalescent COVID-19 samples came from the United States, Italy and Spain. PBMCs, B-cell-depleted T cells, or T cells were the source of the cDNA or gDNA that made up the material.

Original methodology: Researchers report that nucleated cell counts were estimated from reference gene primer amplification. TCRdb's table, derived via immunoSEQ multiplex PCR, lists solely in-frame clones and lacks some. V and J calls and clone size come straight from that table; D and trimming were deduced from the DNA. The sample holds about 190,000 clones; around nine tenths are singletons and the top ten take less than 1.5%. This clone was observed once. Sequenced sample: peripheral blood. This sequence was found in a young man with acute or convalescent COVID-19.

The CDR3 loop is CASSPRTTVSSGNTIYF. The CDR3 nucleotides read TGTGCCAGCAGTCCGAGGACGACAGTTTCCTCTGGAAACACCATATATTTT. The chain uses TRBV6-6 and TRBJ1-3; perhaps TRBD1 as D (5 bases). CDR1 and CDR2 from the germline V gene are MNHNY and SVGAGI (reference sequence). Trimming shortened V by 5 bases and J by 0 bases, and 17 bases separated the two germline ends. The CDR3 consists of 17 residues.